A selection of T cell receptor beta chains follows, all from one sample in a study of sequential checkpoint blockade in melanoma. This table comes from immunoSEQ multiplex PCR, and its TCRdb copy is limited to in-frame clones, with some not included. The sample lists thousands of clones; 20% to 25% were seen once. Source: tumor tissue (inferred from file names), taken from a patient given nivolumab and ipilimumab in sequence. The receptors here all came from a human donor with melanoma. Both conserved end residues are part of each CDR3. The D gene is left open where the match is weak. Not every row has a clone size; where given, it reads once, few, many or a size class.

size: -
V: TRBV10-3
J: TRBJ1-2
D: TRBD1
length: 15
CDR3: CAISESGQGKYGYTF
DNA: TGTGCCATCAGTGAGTCGGGACAGGGAAAATATGGCTACACCTTC

size: few
V: TRBV11-3
J: TRBJ2-3
D: TRBD2
length: 17
CDR3: CASSLGTSGGATDTQYF
DNA: TGTGCCAGCAGCTTAGGGACTAGCGGGGGGGCCACAGATACGCAGTATTTT

size: large
V: TRBV6-8
J: TRBJ2-7
D: -
length: 13
CDR3: CASSLRGGYEQYF
DNA: TGTGCCAGCAGTCTACGAGGGGGGTACGAGCAGTACTTC

size: few
V: TRBV29-1
J: TRBJ2-3
D: TRBD1
length: 15
CDR3: CSVGGQGGGTDTQYF
DNA: TGCAGCGTCGGGGGACAGGGCGGTGGCACAGATACGCAGTATTTT

size: -
V: TRBV7-7
J: TRBJ1-2
D: -
length: 16
CDR3: CASSLVRAAANYGYTF
DNA: TGTGCCAGCAGCTTAGTTCGTGCGGCCGCTAACTATGGCTACACCTTC

size: few
V: TRBV19
J: TRBJ1-1
D: -
length: 12
CDR3: CASSILWGEAFF
DNA: TGTGCCAGTAGTATATTATGGGGTGAAGCTTTCTTT

size: few
V: TRBV6-8
J: TRBJ2-2
D: -
length: 15
CDR3: CASSALGIGTGELFF
DNA: TGTGCCAGCAGTGCCCTTGGGATAGGCACCGGGGAGCTGTTTTTT

size: -
V: TRBV5-1
J: TRBJ2-5
D: TRBD1
length: 14
CDR3: CASSPGQGYETQYF
DNA: TGCGCCAGCAGCCCGGGACAGGGTTACGAGACCCAGTACTTC

size: few
V: TRBV11-3
J: TRBJ2-3
D: TRBD2
length: 16
CDR3: CASSLRSGASTDTQYF
DNA: TGTGCCAGCAGCTTGAGGAGCGGGGCGAGCACAGATACGCAGTATTTT

size: -
V: TRBV30
J: TRBJ2-6
D: -
length: 13
CDR3: CAWSQSGANVLTF
DNA: TGTGCCTGGAGTCAAAGTGGGGCCAACGTCCTGACTTTC

size: many
V: TRBV7-8
J: TRBJ1-5
D: -
length: 13
CDR3: CASSLGGGQPQHF
DNA: TGTGCCAGCAGCTTAGGGGGAGGTCAGCCCCAGCATTTT

size: -
V: TRBV28
J: TRBJ1-2
D: -
length: 12
CDR3: CASSLTGHGYTF
DNA: TGTGCCAGCAGCCTAACAGGGCACGGCTACACCTTC

size: few
V: TRBV18
J: TRBJ2-7
D: TRBD1
length: 17
CDR3: CASSPPSTGGFGYEQYF
DNA: TGTGCCAGCTCACCACCCTCGACAGGGGGCTTCGGCTACGAGCAGTACTTC

size: -
V: TRBV19
J: TRBJ2-1
D: TRBD2
length: 14
CDR3: CASSIMGLDNEQFF
DNA: TGTGCCAGTAGTATCATGGGACTAGACAATGAGCAGTTCTTC